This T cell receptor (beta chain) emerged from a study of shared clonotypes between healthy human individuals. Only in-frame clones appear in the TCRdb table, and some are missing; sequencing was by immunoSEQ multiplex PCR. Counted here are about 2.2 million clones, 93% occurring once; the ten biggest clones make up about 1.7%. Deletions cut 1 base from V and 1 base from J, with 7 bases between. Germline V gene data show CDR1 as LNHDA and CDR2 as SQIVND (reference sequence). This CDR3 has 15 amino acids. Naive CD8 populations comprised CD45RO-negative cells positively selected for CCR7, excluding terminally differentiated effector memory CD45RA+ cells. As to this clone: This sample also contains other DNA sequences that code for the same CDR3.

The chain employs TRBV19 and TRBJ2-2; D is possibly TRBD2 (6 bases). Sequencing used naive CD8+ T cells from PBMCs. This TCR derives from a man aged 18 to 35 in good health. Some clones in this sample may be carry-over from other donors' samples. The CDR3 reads CASSIGRGNTGELFF. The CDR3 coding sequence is TGTGCCAGTAGTATAGGGCGGGGGAACACCGGGGAGCTGTTTTTT. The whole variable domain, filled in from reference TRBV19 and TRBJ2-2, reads DGGITQSPKYLFRKEGQNVTLSCEQNLNHDAMYWYRQDPGQGLRLIYYSQIVNDFQKGDIAEGYSVSREKKESFPLTVTSAQKNPTAFYLCASSIGRGNTGELFFGEGSRLTVL.